This T cell receptor beta chain was obtained from a study of tumor-infiltrating lymphocytes in primary liver carcinoma (TCRdb year 2017). Some background on the complete study: The five patients, three men and two women aged 30 to 69 years, had hepatocellular carcinoma (four) or combined HCC and intrahepatic cholangiocarcinoma (one). The tumors of the five patients were staged as T1-T3 N0M0, with maximum diameters ranging from roughly 4.2 to 10 cm. Roughly 3.5 to 7.5 million productive TCRbeta reads were obtained per sample, and no significant difference in read depth was found between tissue types. The study combined TCRbeta repertoire sequencing, expression microarrays and whole-exome sequencing across five regions of each liver tumor, with adjacent normal tissue and blood. A total of 35 or so specimens from 5 patients went through TCRbeta repertoire sequencing, namely 25 tumor regions, 5 adjacent noncancerous liver tissues and 5 peripheral blood samples. Reproducibility between technical replicate repertoires was high, with correlation coefficients above 0.95 and mean shared-clone rates about 0.89.

As to this clonotype: It lacks a known antigen. Mismatch with germline at one junction end may stem from a read error.

The germline V gene supplies CDR1 MNHEY and CDR2 SVGAGI. The CDR3 goes from the cysteine to the phenylalanine over 14 residues. Solely the CDR3 DNA is kept, with 42 bases framed from the first base. Total RNA and DNA were co-extracted without cell sorting from approximately 20-30 mg of bulk tissue using the AllPrep DNA/RNA mini kit. Between late 2015 and March 2016, a few patients in China with histopathologically diagnosed primary liver carcinoma had surgical resection. At the time of sampling, the patients were treatment-naive and had chronic HBV infection. Fresh tumor and adjacent tissue pieces were bisected, with one half stored in RNAlater at -80 degrees C and the other half sent for histology. General findings and caveats noted by the study authors: Only the TCR beta chain was sequenced, which likely underestimates true repertoire diversity because unpaired alpha chains were not captured. The top 250 clones accounted for a significantly greater share of the repertoire in tumors than in blood (p = 0.039). The study included only five patients, and the authors note findings should be validated in a larger study. Consistent with antigen-driven expansion, pairs of tumor regions showed higher repertoire overlap (mean roughly 36%) than either tumor-adjacent pairs (approximately 17%) or tumor-blood pairs (roughly 15%). Bulk unsorted samples precluded comparing CD4+ and CD8+ T cell repertoires.

Starting from about 500 ng total RNA, TCRbeta-specific cDNA was produced by reverse transcription with a constant-region primer and ProtoScript II reverse transcriptase. Construction of the TCRbeta libraries relied on three nested rounds of multiplex PCR, following a slightly modified ARM-PCR procedure. The first two PCR rounds used multiplex TRBV1-TRBV30 forward primers with a Cbeta reverse primer, each for approximately 9 cycles. Sample barcodes and Illumina adapters were added in a final 25-cycle PCR using Deep VentR polymerase. Before sequencing, amplicons of 200-500 bp were purified from gel using a QIAquick gel extraction kit. TCRbeta amplicons were sequenced on an Illumina HiSeq 2500 with 250-bp paired-end reads. The source study handled its data this way. To recover full CDR3 sequences, reads were quality-trimmed using Trimmomatic v0.33 and paired reads were then merged using FLASH v1.2.11. MiGEC v1.2.1b assigned V, D and J germline segments to the rearranged TCRbeta sequences. Clonotype statistics and Shannon-Wiener diversity indices were calculated with VDJtools v1.0.0. Except for diversity analysis, only the 250 most abundant clonotypes of each sample were used in subsequent analyses to reduce sampling bias. TCRdb trimmed public reads at Q25 via fastp, called clones via MiXCR and kept in-frame beta chains. Every entry covers one CDR3 protein and lists the most common genes and DNA from its rows. None of the V and J calls come from the authors' own analysis; TCRdb made them. In all, the sample holds around 99,000 distinct CDR3 sequences, and 55% to 75% of those were seen once. The ten largest clonotypes hold approximately 30% of the sample.

Sequencing was done on a sample of tumor-adjacent normal liver tissue. The sequence links TRBV6-5 to TRBJ2-3; the D match is possibly TRBD1 or TRBD2, with 5 bases aligned in each. The TCR sequence derives from a man aged 35 to 55 with primary liver carcinoma and hepatitis B virus infection. The DNA sequence is as follows: TGTGCCAGCAGTTGGGACGGACACACAGATACGCAATACTTT. The encoded protein is CASSWDGHTDTQYF.